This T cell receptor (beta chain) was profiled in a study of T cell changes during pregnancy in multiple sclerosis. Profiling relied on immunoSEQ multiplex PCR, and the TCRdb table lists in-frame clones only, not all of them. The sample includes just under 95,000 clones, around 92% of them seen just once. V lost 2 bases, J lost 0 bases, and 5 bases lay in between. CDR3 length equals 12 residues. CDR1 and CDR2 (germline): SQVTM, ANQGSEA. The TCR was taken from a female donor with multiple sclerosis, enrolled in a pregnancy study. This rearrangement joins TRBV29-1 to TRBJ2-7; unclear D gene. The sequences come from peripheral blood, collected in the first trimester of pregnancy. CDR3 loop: CSVETFSYEQYF. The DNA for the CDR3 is TGCAGCGTTGAAACATTCTCCTACGAGCAGTACTTC.